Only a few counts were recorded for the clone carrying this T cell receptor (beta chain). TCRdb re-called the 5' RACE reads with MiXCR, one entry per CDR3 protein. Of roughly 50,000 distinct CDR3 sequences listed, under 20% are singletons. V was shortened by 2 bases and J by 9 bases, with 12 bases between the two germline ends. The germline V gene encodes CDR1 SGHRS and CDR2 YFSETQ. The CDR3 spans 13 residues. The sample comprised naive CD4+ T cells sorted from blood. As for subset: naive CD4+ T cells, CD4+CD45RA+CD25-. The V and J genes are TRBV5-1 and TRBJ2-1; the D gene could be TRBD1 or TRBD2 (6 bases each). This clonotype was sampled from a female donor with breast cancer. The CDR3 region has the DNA TGCGCCAGCAGCTTTAGCGGAGGGGGTGAGCAGTTCTTC. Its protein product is CASSFSGGGEQFF.